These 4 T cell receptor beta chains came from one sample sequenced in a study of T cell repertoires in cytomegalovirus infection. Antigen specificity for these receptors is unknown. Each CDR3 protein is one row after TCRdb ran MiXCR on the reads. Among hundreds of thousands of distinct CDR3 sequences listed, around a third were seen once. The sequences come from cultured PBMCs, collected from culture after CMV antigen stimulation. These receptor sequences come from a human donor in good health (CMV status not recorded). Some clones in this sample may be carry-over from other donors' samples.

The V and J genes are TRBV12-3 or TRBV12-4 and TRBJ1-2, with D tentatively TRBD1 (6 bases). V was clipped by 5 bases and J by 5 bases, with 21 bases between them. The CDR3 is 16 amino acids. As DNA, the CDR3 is TGTGCCAGCAGTGCCCGGTTGGGGGCAAATGAATATGGCTACACCTTC. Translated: CASSARLGANEYGYTF.

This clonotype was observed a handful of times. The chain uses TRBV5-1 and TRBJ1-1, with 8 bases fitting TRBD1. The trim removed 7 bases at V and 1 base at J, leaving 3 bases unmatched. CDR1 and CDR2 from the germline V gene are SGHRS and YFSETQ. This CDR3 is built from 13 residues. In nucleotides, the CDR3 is TGCGCCAGCGGGGGACAGGAGAACACTGAAGCTTTCTTT. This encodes CASGGQENTEAFF.

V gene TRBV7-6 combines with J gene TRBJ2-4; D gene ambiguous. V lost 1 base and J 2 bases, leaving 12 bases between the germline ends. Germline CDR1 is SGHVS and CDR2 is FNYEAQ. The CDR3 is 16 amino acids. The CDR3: CASSLGPGASKNIQYF. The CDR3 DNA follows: TGTGCCAGCAGCTTAGGACCGGGCGCTTCCAAAAACATTCAGTACTTC.

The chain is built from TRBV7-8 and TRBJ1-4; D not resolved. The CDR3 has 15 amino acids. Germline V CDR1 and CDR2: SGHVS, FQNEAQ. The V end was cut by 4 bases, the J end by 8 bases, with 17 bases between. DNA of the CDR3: TGTGCCAGCAGCTCCTTACAAATAAGACGGGAAAAACTGTTTTTT. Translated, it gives CASSSLQIRREKLFF.